This TCR beta chain was observed in a study of control samples from healthy donors and cancer patients. Germline V gene data show CDR1 as SQVTM and CDR2 as ANQGSEA. The CDR3 is made up of 14 amino acids. The trim removed 6 bases at V and 5 bases at J, leaving 4 bases unmatched. This clone came up once. The data were produced by immunoSEQ multiplex PCR, yet TCRdb's version contains in-frame clones alone and is incomplete. Among about 140,000 clones listed, roughly 92% were seen once. Sequencing input: blood. The chain carries TRBV29-1 and TRBJ2-2, with 12 bases lining up with TRBD2. The clonotype was recovered from a man aged 25 to 40 in good health. The CDR3 coding sequence is TGCAGCGTCCGGACTAGCGGGAAAACCGGGGAGCTGTTTTTT. Translated, it gives CSVRTSGKTGELFF.